This TCR beta chain was sequenced in a study of identical twins. Study findings and constraints: Sequences that were out-of-frame, alpha and twin-shared displayed an excess of low generation probability.

With template switching, a universal primer site was added, and the cDNA carried unique molecular identifiers. TCRdb re-analysed the 5' RACE reads in MiXCR, keeping a single row per CDR3 protein. The sample includes a few hundred thousand distinct CDR3 sequences, approximately 8.7% of them seen just once. V lost 3 bases, J lost 2 bases, and 1 base stayed unmatched. CDR3 length: 14 amino acids. Germline CDR1 LGHNA, CDR2 YNFKEQ. This clonotype has a count of ten or more. Its antigen is unidentified. The source material was naive T cells sorted from blood. The sequence derives from a woman between 45 and 65 years old in good health. This chain connects TRBV4-2 to TRBJ2-3; 8 bases align to TRBD2. The CDR3 DNA reads TGTGCCAGCAGCCAGGGACTAGACACAGATACGCAGTATTTT. Its translation is CASSQGLDTDTQYF.